These 4 T cell receptor beta chains share one sample of origin, sequenced in a study of shared clonotypes between healthy human individuals. CD45RO-negative, CCR7-selected cells formed the naive CD8 fraction, which excluded terminally differentiated effector memory CD45RA+ cells. Assay: immunoSEQ multiplex PCR; the TCRdb copy retains only in-frame clones and omits some. The table shows approximately 590,000 clones, with about 95% occurring only once. Sequencing input: naive CD8+ T cells sorted from blood. The receptors originated from a woman under 40 in good health.

This rearrangement joins TRBV5-6 to TRBJ1-2; 8 nucleotides align to TRBD1. The junction had 15 bases not matched to a gene; V was cut back by 6 bases and J by 2 bases. The CDR3 is made up of 17 amino acids. The germline gives CDR1 SGHDT, CDR2 YYEEEE. CDR3 residues: CASISSYRGEENYGYTF. DNA of the CDR3: TGTGCCAGCATCTCCTCCTACAGGGGGGAGGAGAACTATGGCTACACCTTC.

This clone has just one count. V gene TRBV11-2 combines with J gene TRBJ2-5, with 15 bases lining up with TRBD2. Judging by the DNA end, TRBJ2-7 fits better; the J call may be wrong. The CDR3 consists of 15 residues. Germline CDR1 reads SGHAT; CDR2 reads FQNNGV. This chain's CDR3 is CASSRTSGREYEQYF. The DNA of the CDR3 is TGTGCCAGCAGCCGGACTAGCGGGAGGGAGTACGAGCAGTACTTC.

The CDR3: CASSALGSEQYF. The DNA of the CDR3 is TGTGCCAGCAGCGCACTAGGTTCCGAGCAGTACTTC. V is TRBV7-9 and J is TRBJ2-5; maybe TRBD2 (5 bases). The J call may be in error: the DNA end matches TRBJ2-7 better. Germline assignment: CDR1 SEHNR and CDR2 FQNEAQ (reference sequence). The length of the CDR3 is 12 residues.

This clone was seen a single time. CDR3 DNA sequence: TGTGCCAGCAGCTTATCTAGCCACAATGAGCAGTTCTTC. It translates to CASSLSSHNEQFF. This rearrangement joins TRBV7-8 to TRBJ2-1; TRBD2 is a possible D gene (5 bases). The CDR3 has 13 residues. Trimming removed 2 bases at V and 5 bases at J, with 7 bases between. Germline V gene lookup returns CDR1 SGHVS and CDR2 FQNEAQ. Complete variable domain (other parts from reference TRBV7-8 and TRBJ2-1): GAGVSQSPRYKVAKRGQDVALRCDPISGHVSLFWYQQALGQGPEFLTYFQNEAQLDKSGLPSDRFFAERPEGSVSTLKIQRTQQEDSAVYLCASSLSSHNEQFFGPGTRLTVL.